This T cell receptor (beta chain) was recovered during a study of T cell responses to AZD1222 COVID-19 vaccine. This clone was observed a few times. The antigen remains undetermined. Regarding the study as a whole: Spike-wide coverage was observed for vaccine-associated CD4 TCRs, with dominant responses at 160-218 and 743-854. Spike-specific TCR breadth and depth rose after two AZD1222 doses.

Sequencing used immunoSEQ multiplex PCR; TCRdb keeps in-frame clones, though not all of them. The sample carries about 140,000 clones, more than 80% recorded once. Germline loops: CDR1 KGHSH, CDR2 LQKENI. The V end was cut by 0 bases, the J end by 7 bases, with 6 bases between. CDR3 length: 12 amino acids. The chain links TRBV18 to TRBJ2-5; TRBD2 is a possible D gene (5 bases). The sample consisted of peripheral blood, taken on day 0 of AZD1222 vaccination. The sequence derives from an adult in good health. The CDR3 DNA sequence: TGTGCCAGCTCACCACCTGCGGGGACCCAGTACTTC. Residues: CASSPPAGTQYF.